This TCR beta chain derives from a study of T-cell reconstitution after alpha-beta-depleted transplantation in children. The study's findings and limits: Surviving recipient T cells and intrathymic progenitors accounted for some patients' high TCRbeta diversity at day 60. Several hundred expanded graft clones reportedly gave rise to the alpha-beta T cells present about two months after transplant. Newly produced T cells mostly provided counts and TCRbeta diversity after one year, as hyperexpanded clones declined.

The TCRbeta library was prepared with unique molecular identifiers. From the PCR reads, TCRdb called clonotypes with MiXCR, one entry per CDR3 protein. The data show 550,000 to 800,000 distinct CDR3 sequences, roughly 14% seen once. This clonotype showed up many times. The target antigen is unknown. The ends were cut back, 4 bases at V and 6 bases at J, with 13 bases in the middle. Germline lookup yields CDR1 MNHEY and CDR2 SVGAGI. The CDR3 runs 14 residues. The J gene is TRBJ2-1, the V gene TRBV6-5; maybe TRBD2 (6 bases). This receptor was taken from a girl aged 2 to 10 with congenital amegakaryocytic thrombocytopenia, due to receive a stem cell transplant. The sample here was PBMCs, taken before TCRalphabeta/CD19-depleted stem cell transplant. CDR3 bases: TGTGCCAGCAGTTTCCCGGACTATTTCAATGAGCAGTTCTTC. As protein: CASSFPDYFNEQFF.